This TCR beta chain is drawn from a study of blood T cell repertoires in COVID-19. This clone occurred a few times. Trimming cost V 0 bases and J 11 bases, with 11 bases left between them. The length of the CDR3 is 13 residues. Germline CDR1 reads LNHDA; CDR2 reads SQIVND (reference sequence). Profiled with immunoSEQ multiplex PCR; TCRdb holds only in-frame clones, not every one. The sample lists about 73,000 clones, about 74% occurring once. The clonotype was recovered from a man between 65 and 85 years old with COVID-19, enrolled during active disease. Sequencing used peripheral blood. The J gene is TRBJ1-5, the V gene TRBV19; unclear D gene. CDR3 protein: CASSIDQTAAQHF. The CDR3 region has the DNA TGTGCCAGTAGTATAGATCAAACTGCGGCCCAGCATTTT.